A selection of T cell receptor beta chains follows, all from one sample in a study of tissue T cells after allogeneic stem cell transplantation. TCRdb keeps only in-frame clones here, not all; method: immunoSEQ multiplex PCR. The sample lists about 26,000 clones; about 90% were seen once. The sequencing here drew on blood, taken before transplantation. These receptors were obtained from a male donor aged 60 or over who later had graft-versus-host disease after an allogeneic stem cell transplant. Both conserved end residues are part of each CDR3. A D gene is named only where the DNA matches it firmly. The size entry is marked missing in some rows and otherwise reads once, few, many or a size class.

V gene	clone size	J gene	D gene	CDR3 DNA	CDR3 protein
TRBV5-1	.	TRBJ1-1	TRBD1	TGCGCCAGCAGCTGGAAGGCAGGGGGCTCTAGCACTGAAGCTTTCTTT	CASSWKAGGSSTEAFF
TRBV7-2	.	TRBJ2-7	.	TGTGCCAGCAGCTTAGGGGGTACTGGCGAGCAGTACTTC	CASSLGGTGEQYF
TRBV13	.	TRBJ1-2	.	TGTGCCAGCAGCTTAGGGCCAGGCGGTAACTATGGCTACACCTTC	CASSLGPGGNYGYTF
TRBV3-1/TRBV3-2	.	TRBJ2-7	TRBD2	TGTGCCAGCAGCTTTACCCCCCAACTAGCGGAGCAGTACTTC	CASSFTPQLAEQYF
TRBV10-1	.	TRBJ2-2	TRBD1	TGCGCCAGCACCGGGACAGCGCGCGGGGAGCTGTTTTTT	CASTGTARGELFF
TRBV9	.	TRBJ2-7	TRBD2	TGTGCCAGCAGCGCCGGGACTAGCGGCTCCTACGAGCAGTACTTC	CASSAGTSGSYEQYF
TRBV11-3	.	TRBJ2-7	.	TGTGCCAGCAGCCCAAACCCGGGGCGCGGGGTGCAGTACTTC	CASSPNPGRGVQYF
TRBV24-1	.	TRBJ2-3	.	TGTGCCACCAGTATGACTGGGGATACGCAGTATTTT	CATSMTGDTQYF
TRBV19	.	TRBJ2-1	.	TGTGCCAGTAGTAGCCGCAGGGGGGATGAGCAGTTCTTC	CASSSRRGDEQFF
TRBV7-9	.	TRBJ1-1	TRBD1	TGTGCCAGCAGCCCACAGGGGGAAAGGTGGAGGAGCACTGAAGCTTTCTTT	CASSPQGERWRSTEAFF
TRBV18	.	TRBJ2-7	.	TGTGCCAGCTCACCACCGGGGGCACAAACCTACGAGCAGTACTTC	CASSPPGAQTYEQYF
TRBV18	.	TRBJ1-1	.	TGTGCCAGCACTTCGGCAGGCTACATTGAAGCTTTCTTT	CASTSAGYIEAFF
TRBV5-1	.	TRBJ2-3	.	TGCGCCAGCAGCTTGGATGGTCGAGATACGCAGTATTTT	CASSLDGRDTQYF
TRBV10-3	.	TRBJ2-1	TRBD2	TGTGCCTCCCGGCGGGAGGGCTTGTCCTACAATGAGCAGTTCTTC	CASRREGLSYNEQFF
TRBV18	.	TRBJ2-7	.	TGTGCCAGCTCACCGGGGGACGCCTACGGGAACGAGCAGTACTTC	CASSPGDAYGNEQYF
TRBV6-5	.	TRBJ2-5	.	TGTGCCAGCAGTTCCCAAGGGGAGACGGGGGCCCAGTACTTC	CASSSQGETGAQYF
TRBV5-1	once	TRBJ2-1	TRBD1	TGCGCCAGCAGCTCCGGACAGGGGGCTTACAATGAGCAGTTCTTC	CASSSGQGAYNEQFF
TRBV27	.	TRBJ2-1	TRBD2	TGTGCCAGTATAACGGCTAGCGGGATAAGTAGTGAGCAGTTCTTC	CASITASGISSEQFF
TRBV3-1/TRBV3-2	.	TRBJ1-3	.	TGTGCCAGCAGCCACCTCTTGGGTTGGGGCAGCTCTGGAAACACCATATATTTT	CASSHLLGWGSSGNTIYF
TRBV3-1/TRBV3-2	.	TRBJ2-7	TRBD2	TGTGCCAGCAGCCAAGCACATAGCGGGAGCCCCTACGAGCAGTACTTC	CASSQAHSGSPYEQYF
TRBV7-9	.	TRBJ2-6	.	TGTGCCAGCAGCTCCGAGGTTCCTGGGGCCAACGTCCTGACTTTC	CASSSEVPGANVLTF
TRBV3-1/TRBV3-2	.	TRBJ2-7	.	TGTGCCAGCGGCCCAGCCTACGAGCAGTACTTC	CASGPAYEQYF
TRBV19	.	TRBJ1-2	.	TGTGCCAGTAGTGTGGGAAGGACTAACTATGGCTACACCTTC	CASSVGRTNYGYTF
TRBV7-6	.	TRBJ2-1	.	TGTGCCAGCAGCCTGACCCCATTGAGCTCCTACAATGAGCAGTTCTTC	CASSLTPLSSYNEQFF
TRBV29-1	.	TRBJ1-2	.	TGCAGCGTTGGAGGGGCGCACAGCTATGGCTACACCTTC	CSVGGAHSYGYTF
TRBV29-1	.	TRBJ2-6	TRBD2	TGCAGCGTTGATATTAGCGGGAGTCCTGGGGCCAACGTCCTGACTTTC	CSVDISGSPGANVLTF
TRBV5-5	few	TRBJ1-5	TRBD1	TGTGCCAGCAGCTGGGGACAGGGGATCAATCAGCCCCAGCATTTT	CASSWGQGINQPQHF